The rows below give T cell receptor beta chains drawn from one sample of a study of post-analysis software for immune sequencing data. From the PCR reads, TCRdb called clonotypes with MiXCR, one entry per CDR3 protein. The data show 700,000 to 800,000 distinct CDR3 sequences, with just under 30% seen just once and approximately 0.55% held by the top ten. The specimen was blood. The receptor source for this set is a girl under 18 with multiple sclerosis. Each CDR3 is given with its conserved first and last residue. The order of the fields is V gene, J gene, D gene, clone size, CDR3 DNA, CDR3 protein. A D gene is named only where the DNA matches it firmly. A row's size may be missing; if present it is once, few, many or a size class.

v_call: TRBV6-2/TRBV6-3
j_call: TRBJ2-3
d_call: TRBD1
clone_size: few
cdr3_nt: TGTGCCAGCAGTAGACAGGGACCGACAGATACGCAGTATTTT
cdr3_aa: CASSRQGPTDTQYF

v_call: TRBV7-2
j_call: TRBJ2-7
d_call: NA
clone_size: few
cdr3_nt: TGTGCCAGCAGCCCCGGGGGCAGTATGTCCTACGAGCAGTACTTC
cdr3_aa: CASSPGGSMSYEQYF

v_call: TRBV10-2
j_call: TRBJ1-3
d_call: NA
clone_size: few
cdr3_nt: TGCGCCAGCAGTGAGTCGACCTTTTCTGGAAACACCATATATTTT
cdr3_aa: CASSESTFSGNTIYF

v_call: TRBV7-2
j_call: TRBJ2-5
d_call: NA
clone_size: NA
cdr3_nt: TGTGCCAGCAGCCGGACTGAGGGGGGGCTTGATGAGCAGTACTTC
cdr3_aa: CASSRTEGGLDEQYF

v_call: TRBV10-3
j_call: TRBJ1-2
d_call: NA
clone_size: NA
cdr3_nt: TGTGCCATCAGTTCGGGGAATAAGGATGGCTACACCTTC
cdr3_aa: CAISSGNKDGYTF

v_call: TRBV4-3
j_call: TRBJ2-7
d_call: TRBD2
clone_size: few
cdr3_nt: TGCGCCAGCAGCCAAGAGGGTAGCGGGTACTACGAGCAGTACTTC
cdr3_aa: CASSQEGSGYYEQYF

v_call: TRBV15
j_call: TRBJ2-1
d_call: TRBD2
clone_size: few
cdr3_nt: TGTGCCACCAGCAGAGATGGGGCTAGCGGCTACAATGAGCAGTTCTTC
cdr3_aa: CATSRDGASGYNEQFF

v_call: TRBV5-1
j_call: TRBJ2-3
d_call: NA
clone_size: few
cdr3_nt: TGCGCCAGCAGCTTTGGTGTCATTGTTAGGCCGATCACAGATACGCAGTATTTT
cdr3_aa: CASSFGVIVRPITDTQYF

v_call: TRBV20-1
j_call: TRBJ2-6
d_call: NA
clone_size: many
cdr3_nt: TGCAGTGCTAGAGTATCAGGGACTGGGGCCAACGTCCTGACTTTC
cdr3_aa: CSARVSGTGANVLTF

v_call: TRBV5-1
j_call: TRBJ1-6
d_call: NA
clone_size: few
cdr3_nt: TGCGCCAGCAGCGGCAACAGGGATAATTCACCCCTCCACTTT
cdr3_aa: CASSGNRDNSPLHF

v_call: TRBV7-2
j_call: TRBJ2-3
d_call: TRBD1
clone_size: few
cdr3_nt: TGTGCCAGCAGCCCGACAGGGGGCTGGGGCGATACGCAGTATTTT
cdr3_aa: CASSPTGGWGDTQYF

v_call: TRBV2
j_call: TRBJ2-5
d_call: TRBD1
clone_size: few
cdr3_nt: TGTGCCAGCAGCTGGGAAGTCGGGGACAGGGGAGAGACCCAGTACTTC
cdr3_aa: CASSWEVGDRGETQYF

v_call: TRBV7-6
j_call: TRBJ1-1
d_call: NA
clone_size: NA
cdr3_nt: TGTGCCAGCAGCTTAGTGGCGTTGGGGACTGAAGCTTTCTTT
cdr3_aa: CASSLVALGTEAFF